These T cell receptor beta chains were read from a single sample in a study of T cell responses to AZD1222 COVID-19 vaccine. The protocol was immunoSEQ multiplex PCR, while the TCRdb copy is restricted to in-frame clones and leaves out a portion. The data hold 45,000 to 65,000 clones, with approximately 80% observed a single time. Sequenced material: peripheral blood, taken 28 days after the second AZD1222 dose. All receptors come from an adult who received the AZD1222 COVID-19 vaccine. CDR3s include the opening cysteine and the closing phenylalanine or tryptophan. The order of the fields is V gene, D gene, clone size, J gene, CDR3 protein, CDR3 DNA. D genes are given only for firm matches. Expanded clones are given a class, and other clones once, few, many or no size at all.

TRBV7-9,TRBD1,few,TRBJ1-4,CASSRDRGSRGEKLFF,TGTGCCAGCAGCCGGGACAGGGGCTCCAGGGGGGAAAAACTGTTTTTT
TRBV19,NA,NA,TRBJ2-1,CASSAFGNDEQFF,TGTGCCAGTAGCGCCTTTGGGAACGATGAGCAGTTCTTC
TRBV6-5,NA,few,TRBJ2-7,CASRGTGIGEQYF,TGTGCCAGCAGGGGCACAGGGATCGGCGAGCAGTACTTC
TRBV18,NA,NA,TRBJ1-2,CASSPDKYGYTF,TGTGCCAGCTCACCCGACAAATATGGCTACACCTTC
TRBV7-8,TRBD1,NA,TRBJ2-7,CASSLTGGSYEQYF,TGTGCCAGCAGCCTGACAGGGGGCAGCTACGAGCAGTACTTC
TRBV15,NA,NA,TRBJ1-2,CATSRSSTGDYGYTF,TGTGCCACCAGCAGATCCTCGACAGGCGACTATGGCTACACCTTC
TRBV10-1,NA,NA,TRBJ2-5,CASSDLDQGKETQYF,TGCGCCAGCAGTGACCTGGACCAGGGGAAAGAGACCCAGTACTTC
TRBV3-1/TRBV3-2,TRBD1,once,TRBJ2-5,CASSQTTGVIETQYF,TGTGCCAGCAGCCAAACGACAGGGGTGATAGAGACCCAGTACTTC
TRBV6-1,TRBD2,NA,TRBJ2-2,CASSVAGLLELFF,TGTGCCAGCAGTGTAGCGGGGCTTTTGGAGCTGTTTTTT
TRBV7-9,NA,NA,TRBJ1-2,CASSLVANYGYTF,TGTGCCAGCAGCTTAGTGGCTAACTATGGCTACACCTTC
TRBV2,NA,NA,TRBJ1-5,CASSEGQVWHQPQHF,TGTGCCAGCAGTGAAGGGCAGGTGTGGCATCAGCCCCAGCATTTT
TRBV28,NA,NA,TRBJ1-1,CASSQGGFGTEAFF,TGTGCCAGCAGCCAAGGGGGTTTTGGCACTGAAGCTTTCTTT
TRBV5-5,NA,NA,TRBJ1-2,CASSLEPSGTLYGYTF,TGTGCCAGCAGCTTGGAACCCTCCGGGACACTGTATGGCTACACCTTC
TRBV27,TRBD1,NA,TRBJ1-2,CASSFGQGWYGYTF,TGTGCCAGCAGTTTCGGACAGGGATGGTATGGCTACACCTTC
TRBV5-1,TRBD1,NA,TRBJ2-3,CASSLTGGSDTQYF,TGCGCCAGCAGCTTGACAGGGGGCTCAGATACGCAGTATTTT
TRBV3-1/TRBV3-2,TRBD2,NA,TRBJ2-7,CASSQDGRAPQYF,TGTGCCAGCAGCCAAGATGGGAGGGCGCCGCAGTACTTC
TRBV9,NA,NA,TRBJ1-5,CASSVGEGAGQPQHF,TGTGCCAGCAGCGTAGGTGAAGGGGCGGGTCAGCCCCAGCATTTT
TRBV25-1,NA,once,TRBJ1-2,CASSESGVNYGYTF,TGTGCCAGCAGTGAATCTGGGGTGAACTATGGCTACACCTTC
TRBV3-1/TRBV3-2,TRBD1,NA,TRBJ2-7,CASTGEGRGYEQYF,TGTGCCAGCACCGGTGAGGGCAGGGGGTACGAGCAGTACTTC
TRBV28,NA,NA,TRBJ2-3,CASSLWGGTVFSTDTQYF,TGTGCCAGCAGTTTGTGGGGAGGGACAGTCTTTAGCACAGATACGCAGTATTTT
TRBV7-2,NA,NA,TRBJ2-2,CASSLLGPGELFF,TGTGCCAGCAGCTTATTGGGCCCCGGGGAGCTGTTTTTT
TRBV28,NA,medium-sized,TRBJ1-6,CASSSLLGAASPLHF,TGTGCCAGCAGTTCCCTTCTCGGGGCAGCTTCACCCCTCCACTTT
TRBV18,NA,NA,TRBJ1-2,CASSSTGPYGYTF,TGTGCCAGCTCATCTACAGGGCCCTATGGCTACACCTTC
TRBV3-1/TRBV3-2,TRBD1,NA,TRBJ1-6,CASSQEITDREPDSPLHF,TGTGCCAGCAGCCAAGAAATTACAGACAGGGAACCAGATTCACCCCTCCACTTT
TRBV30,NA,NA,TRBJ2-3,CAWNPTGPSTDTQYF,TGTGCCTGGAACCCCACAGGCCCTAGCACAGATACGCAGTATTTT
TRBV3-1/TRBV3-2,TRBD1,NA,TRBJ2-2,CASSQGDRGHTGELFF,TGTGCCAGCAGCCAAGGGGACAGGGGGCACACCGGGGAGCTGTTTTTT
TRBV29-1,NA,NA,TRBJ1-2,CSVEDLVESDGYTF,TGCAGCGTTGAAGATCTTGTAGAGTCCGATGGCTACACCTTC
TRBV18,NA,few,TRBJ2-1,CASSPPSGGRNEQFF,TGTGCCAGCTCACCACCGTCGGGGGGCAGGAATGAGCAGTTCTTC
TRBV29-1,TRBD2,NA,TRBJ2-1,CSVRLAGGSYNEQFF,TGCAGCGTCAGACTAGCGGGGGGCTCCTACAATGAGCAGTTCTTC
TRBV10-1,NA,NA,TRBJ2-1,CASSESGRNEQFF,TGCGCCAGCAGTGAGTCAGGGCGCAATGAGCAGTTCTTC
TRBV15,TRBD1,few,TRBJ1-2,CATRGEGQGAVYGYTF,TGTGCCACCAGAGGCGAGGGACAGGGGGCAGTCTATGGCTACACCTTC
TRBV28,NA,NA,TRBJ1-2,CASSQRFYGYTF,TGTGCCAGCAGTCAGCGCTTCTATGGCTACACCTTC
TRBV27,NA,NA,TRBJ2-2,CASSLLGRGTELNTGELFF,TGTGCCAGCAGTTTACTGGGTCGGGGGACCGAGCTGAACACCGGGGAGCTGTTTTTT
TRBV19,TRBD1,NA,TRBJ1-5,CASTSGGQGFTPQHF,TGTGCCAGTACTTCCGGGGGACAGGGCTTTACGCCCCAGCATTTT
TRBV6-5,TRBD2,once,TRBJ2-7,CASRPSSGSSREQYF,TGTGCCAGCAGGCCCTCTAGCGGGAGCTCGCGAGAGCAGTACTTC
TRBV7-9,NA,NA,TRBJ2-5,CASSTQGSQETQYF,TGTGCCAGCAGCACCCAGGGGAGCCAAGAGACCCAGTACTTC
TRBV7-8,NA,NA,TRBJ2-2,CASSLDAGTLNTGELFF,TGTGCCAGCAGCTTAGATGCGGGAACTTTAAACACCGGGGAGCTGTTTTTT
TRBV18,NA,NA,TRBJ2-1,CASSPGEPSYNEQFF,TGTGCCAGCTCCCCTGGGGAACCCTCCTACAATGAGCAGTTCTTC
TRBV2,NA,NA,TRBJ2-7,CASMEGVAYEQYF,TGTGCCAGCATGGAGGGGGTCGCCTACGAGCAGTACTTC
TRBV11-2,NA,NA,TRBJ2-3,CASTPPRTVSSTDTQYF,TGTGCCAGCACCCCCCCGCGGACAGTCTCTAGCACAGATACGCAGTATTTT
TRBV27,TRBD1,few,TRBJ2-3,CASSSYTGTGSSTDTQYF,TGTGCCAGCAGTTCATACACCGGGACAGGGTCTAGCACAGATACGCAGTATTTT
TRBV12-3/TRBV12-4,NA,NA,TRBJ1-1,CASRLRGGGAFF,TGTGCCAGCAGACTCAGAGGGGGAGGTGCTTTCTTT
TRBV29-1,NA,NA,TRBJ2-3,CSVAERPTDTQYF,TGCAGCGTTGCTGAAAGACCCACAGATACGCAGTATTTT
TRBV2,NA,NA,TRBJ2-5,CASSQLERRGETQYF,TGTGCCAGCAGTCAACTGGAGCGGCGTGGAGAGACCCAGTACTTC
TRBV2,TRBD1,once,TRBJ2-3,CASKGTGGTDTQYF,TGTGCCAGCAAGGGGACAGGGGGGACAGATACGCAGTATTTT
TRBV28,NA,NA,TRBJ2-4,CASSLGQQDIQYF,TGTGCCAGCAGTTTGGGTCAGCAGGACATTCAGTACTTC
TRBV27,TRBD1,few,TRBJ2-1,CASSPRQGHNEQFF,TGTGCCAGCAGTCCCCGACAGGGACACAATGAGCAGTTCTTC